Presented here are 26 T cell receptor beta chains from one specimen sequenced in a study of blood T cell repertoires in COVID-19. The table came from immunoSEQ multiplex PCR; TCRdb's copy has only in-frame clones and leaves some out. The table has about 57,000 clones, about 85% seen once. The sequenced sample consisted of peripheral blood. These receptor sequences come from a woman aged 80 or over with COVID-19, enrolled during active disease.

The chain uses TRBV30 and TRBJ2-3; D might be TRBD2 (6 bases). CDR1 is GTSNPN and CDR2 is SVGIG in the germline V gene (reference sequence). This CDR3 has 16 amino acids. The V end lost 3 bases, the J end lost 4 bases, and 20 bases lay between the germline ends. CDR3 protein: CAWRRGGGGSADTQYF. CDR3 nucleotide sequence: TGTGCCTGGAGGAGGGGAGGCGGAGGGAGTGCAGATACGCAGTATTTT.

The J gene is TRBJ2-7, the V gene TRBV30, with D possibly matching TRBD1 (6 bases). Trimming stripped 0 bases from V and 4 bases from J, with 16 bases between. CDR3 size: 15 residues. Germline V gene lookup returns CDR1 GTSNPN and CDR2 SVGIG (reference sequence). The CDR3 coding sequence is TGTGCCTGGAGTGTAACGCGGAACAGGGTGTACGAGCAGTACTTC. Protein sequence: CAWSVTRNRVYEQYF.

With regard to this clone: At one boundary the junction diverges from the germline segment, which might be a read error. The V gene is TRBV7-2, the J gene TRBJ1-5; the match to TRBD1 covers 12 bases. The CDR3 sequence is 17 residues long. CDR1 is SGHTA, CDR2 FQGNSA, per germline. CDR3 amino acids: CASSSLTGTGGKQPQHF. The CDR3 coding sequence is TGTGCCAGCAGCTCTTTAACCGGGACAGGGGGCAAACAGCCCCAGCATTTT.

The CDR3 coding sequence is TGTGCCAGCAGCCCGAGCGGGCTATATTACAATGAGCAGTTCTTC. This gives the protein CASSPSGLYYNEQFF. The chain carries TRBV9 and TRBJ2-1, with a possible D match to TRBD2 (6 bases). V gave up 4 bases and J gave up 4 bases, with 15 bases separating them. CDR1 and CDR2 (germline): SGDLS, YYNGEE. The CDR3 loop spans 15 amino acids.

The genes are TRBV5-4 and TRBJ2-3; 7 nucleotides line up with TRBD2. Germline CDR1 SGHNT, CDR2 YYREEE (reference sequence). CDR3 length equals 16 residues. Losses at the gene ends were 1 base for V and 2 bases for J; bases not matched to a gene: 7. The CDR3 coding sequence is TGTGCCAGCAGCTTGAGGCGGGGGAAGAACACAGATACGCAGTATTTT. It translates to CASSLRRGKNTDTQYF.

The chain has TRBV9 and TRBJ2-1; D may be TRBD2 (7 bases). The V end lost 4 bases, the J end lost 1 base, and 18 bases lay between the germline ends. CDR1 is SGDLS and CDR2 is YYNGEE in the germline V gene. This CDR3 is built from 17 residues. CDR3 sequence: CASSLEGGHSSYNEQFF. The DNA for the CDR3 is TGTGCCAGCAGCCTGGAGGGGGGGCATTCGTCCTACAATGAGCAGTTCTTC.

This rearrangement joins TRBV19 to TRBJ1-5, with 8 bases aligning to TRBD1. Germline V gene lookup returns CDR1 LNHDA and CDR2 SQIVND (reference sequence). The CDR3 is 13 residues long. V lost 5 bases and J lost 11; bases outside the gene matches: 8. The CDR3 loop is CASSRTGFPAQHF. The CDR3 nucleotides are TGTGCCAGTAGTCGGACAGGGTTCCCCGCCCAGCATTTT.

In its sample, this clone was seen a few times. The chain couples TRBV2 to TRBJ2-7; D perhaps matches TRBD1 (6 bases). Trimming pared 6 bases from V and 1 base from J, leaving 13 bases between. CDR3 size: 14 residues. Germline-derived CDR1 and CDR2 are SNHLY and FYNNEI. The CDR3 DNA sequence: TGTGCCAGCAGGGACAGTTCGGATTCCTACGAGCAGTACTTC. Translating it yields CASRDSSDSYEQYF.

This clone showed up just once. The J gene is TRBJ2-5, the V gene TRBV3-1 (or the pseudogene TRBV3-2); D gene ambiguous. Germline CDR1 reads LGHDT; CDR2 reads YNNKEL (reference sequence). This CDR3 is built from 14 residues. V was shortened by 2 bases and J by 1 base, with 8 bases between the two germline ends. CDR3 nucleotide sequence: TGTGCCAGCAGCCAACCCCCCATCCAAGAGACCCAGTACTTC. Amino acids: CASSQPPIQETQYF.

This chain links TRBV5-1 with TRBJ2-2; possibly TRBD2 for D (5 bases). The CDR3 loop spans 14 amino acids. Germline V gene lookup returns CDR1 SGHRS and CDR2 YFSETQ. V was clipped by 0 bases and J by 7 bases, with 10 bases between them. CDR3 residues: CASSLALLVGELFF. The CDR3 region has the DNA TGCGCCAGCAGCTTGGCCCTACTAGTCGGGGAGCTGTTTTTT. Using reference TRBV5-1 and TRBJ2-2 for the parts outside the CDR3, the full variable domain is KAGVTQTPRYLIKTRGQQVTLSCSPISGHRSVSWYQQTPGQGLQFLFEYFSETQRNKGNFPGRFSGRQFSNSRSEMNVSTLELGDSALYLCASSLALLVGELFFGEGSRLTVL.

V gene TRBV7-2 combines with J gene TRBJ1-3, with D possibly being TRBD1 (6 bases). The CDR3 covers 16 residues. Looked up from germline, CDR1 is SGHTA and CDR2 is FQGNSA. The V and J ends lost 5 bases and 0 bases respectively, with 14 bases between them. CDR3 sequence reads: CASSPVGGSSGNTIYF. CDR3 DNA: TGTGCCAGCAGCCCAGTTGGGGGCAGCTCTGGAAACACCATATATTTT. Full variable domain (missing parts from reference TRBV7-2 and TRBJ1-3): GAGVSQSPSNKVTEKGKDVELRCDPISGHTALYWYRQSLGQGLEFLIYFQGNSAPDKSGLPSDRFSAERTGGSVSTLTIQRTQQEDSAVYLCASSPVGGSSGNTIYFGEGSWLTVV.

V is TRBV19 and J is TRBJ2-1, with 12 positions matching TRBD2. J gave up 8 bases and V 7 bases, and 12 bases lay outside the gene matches. Germline V gives CDR1 LNHDA, CDR2 SQIVND (reference sequence). CDR3 length: 16 residues. In nucleotides, the CDR3 is TGTGCCAGTAAAGTCTTGGCTAGCGGGGGGGCGCATGAGCAGTTCTTC. It yields the protein CASKVLASGGAHEQFF.

The gene calls are TRBV5-1 and TRBJ1-6; no clear D. The CDR3 consists of 13 residues. Germline lookup yields CDR1 SGHRS and CDR2 YFSETQ. The ends were cut back, 5 bases at V and 11 bases at J, with 14 bases in the middle. The CDR3 nucleotides are TGCGCCAGCAGTTCGACACGGGAGGCACCCCTCCACTTT. Its translation is CASSSTREAPLHF.

This clone rates as medium-sized. The chain joins TRBV19 to TRBJ2-1; perhaps TRBD2 as D (5 bases). The germline CDR1 and CDR2 sequences are LNHDA and SQIVND (reference sequence). CDR3 length: 15 residues. Trimming left V 4 bases short and J 9 bases short, with 19 bases between. CDR3 sequence: CASSSGGARWAEQFF. Here the CDR3 DNA reads TGTGCCAGTAGTAGCGGAGGCGCCAGGTGGGCTGAGCAGTTCTTC.

V is TRBV6-5 and J is TRBJ2-7, with TRBD1 matching 7 bases. The germline CDR1 and CDR2 sequences are MNHEY and SVGAGI. V was clipped by 4 bases and J by 4 bases; unmatched bases: 4. The CDR3 runs 13 residues. CDR3 amino acids: CASSSTGLYEQYF. The CDR3, as DNA: TGTGCCAGCAGTTCGACAGGGTTGTACGAGCAGTACTTC.

The V call is TRBV27, the J call TRBJ1-1; D possibly corresponds to TRBD1 (5 bases). This CDR3 is built from 16 residues. Germline V CDR1 and CDR2: MNHEY, SMNVEV (reference sequence). Between the trimmed V and J ends, which lost 4 bases and 0 bases, there was a span of 15 bases. The CDR3 protein is CASSSLREAMNTEAFF. In nucleotides, the CDR3 is TGTGCCAGCAGTTCCCTCAGGGAGGCCATGAACACTGAAGCTTTCTTT.

The chain couples TRBV19 to TRBJ1-2; 10 nucleotides line up with TRBD1. CDR3 length equals 16 residues. V lost 7 bases, J lost 3 bases, and 11 bases stayed unmatched. Germline CDR1 is LNHDA and CDR2 is SQIVND (reference sequence). This CDR3 is CASTTRRGTGDYGYTF. Written as DNA, the CDR3 is TGTGCCAGTACCACGCGACGTGGGACAGGGGACTATGGCTACACCTTC.

The chain combines TRBV2 with TRBJ2-5, with 10 bases that match TRBD1. V gave up 2 bases and J gave up 3 bases; unmatched junction bases: 6. Germline CDR1 and CDR2: SNHLY and FYNNEI. CDR3 size: 16 residues. CDR3 in DNA: TGTGCCAGCAGTGAACTAAGACAGGGGGCAAAAGAGACCCAGTACTTC. This translates into CASSELRQGAKETQYF.

This clone appeared once. This chain uses TRBV7-8 with TRBJ2-7; tentatively, D is TRBD1 (5 bases). Germline V gives CDR1 SGHVS, CDR2 FQNEAQ. Trimming took off 2 bases at V and 7 bases at J, with 12 bases between the two ends. CDR3 length: 13 amino acids. CDR3 region: CASSLSGPGEQYF. The CDR3 coding sequence is TGTGCCAGCAGCTTATCAGGGCCCGGGGAGCAGTACTTC.

This clone showed up just once. The J gene is TRBJ1-1, the V gene TRBV12-3 or TRBV12-4; D gene uncertain. Deletions cut 2 bases from V and 4 bases from J, with 8 bases between. This CDR3 has 13 residues. This CDR3 is CASSLTSGTEAFF. CDR3 in DNA: TGTGCCAGCAGTTTAACGTCGGGCACTGAAGCTTTCTTT.

This clone appeared a single time. The V gene is TRBV5-1, the J gene TRBJ1-2, with D tentatively TRBD1 (5 bases). The CDR3 is made up of 17 amino acids. The germline V gene has CDR1 SGHRS and CDR2 YFSETQ. The V end lost 4 bases, the J end lost 6 bases, and 25 bases lay between the germline ends. The CDR3 protein is CASSIMPPGRGFHGYTF. CDR3 nucleotide sequence: TGCGCCAGCAGCATCATGCCCCCAGGGAGGGGTTTCCATGGCTACACCTTC.

The chain links TRBV19 to TRBJ1-3; D call uncertain. The ends were cut back, 2 bases at V and 0 bases at J, with 8 bases in the middle. This CDR3 comprises 15 residues. Germline V gene data show CDR1 as LNHDA and CDR2 as SQIVND (reference sequence). The CDR3 spells CASSITTFSGNTIYF. The CDR3 region has the DNA TGTGCCAGTAGTATAACTACCTTCTCTGGAAACACCATATATTTT.

The chain has TRBV29-1 and TRBJ1-2, with no clear D. V was shortened by 2 bases and J by 3 bases, with 10 bases between the two germline ends. Germline V gives CDR1 SQVTM, CDR2 ANQGSEA. CDR3 length equals 13 residues. The CDR3 bases are TGCAGCGTTGAACTGGGTCAGGACTATGGCTACACCTTC. It yields the protein CSVELGQDYGYTF.

The chain combines TRBV19 with TRBJ1-2; tentatively, D is TRBD1 (6 bases). Trimming shortened V by 5 bases and J by 0 bases, and 19 bases separated the two germline ends. This CDR3 is built from 17 residues. Germline V gene data show CDR1 as LNHDA and CDR2 as SQIVND (reference sequence). The CDR3 spells CASSPPRPGQTNYGYTF. The CDR3 DNA reads as TGTGCCAGTAGTCCACCGAGGCCGGGACAAACTAACTATGGCTACACCTTC.

The chain employs TRBV10-2 and TRBJ2-2, with 15 bases identical to TRBD2. The CDR3 totals 18 residues. J was trimmed by 0 bases and V by 5 bases; bases with no gene match: 4. Germline V gives CDR1 WSHSY, CDR2 SAAADI. The chain's CDR3 is CASSRTSGGAPNTGELFF. DNA of the CDR3: TGCGCCAGCAGTAGGACTAGCGGGGGGGCTCCGAACACCGGGGAGCTGTTTTTT.

The chain carries TRBV4-1 and TRBJ2-3; D not resolved. This CDR3 has 15 amino acids. The germline V gene encodes CDR1 MGHRA and CDR2 YSYEKL. Deletions cut 0 bases from V and 3 bases from J, with 10 bases between. The CDR3 nucleotides are TGCGCCAGCAGCCAAGAGGCTAGTTGGACAGATACGCAGTATTTT. It yields the protein CASSQEASWTDTQYF.